A single sample is the source of the 15 T cell receptor beta chains below, sequenced in a study of shared T cell receptors in the human thymus. Generated by immunoSEQ multiplex PCR, the TCRdb table keeps only in-frame clones and is missing some. This sample yields 550,000 to 800,000 clones, of which approximately 85% are seen a single time; about 0.0098% belongs to the top ten. Another study also made use of these data, one on human thymus T cells.

The sample was thymocytes. Source of these receptors: a girl under two years old with a congenital heart defect.

The chain combines TRBV5-4 with TRBJ1-2; unclear D gene. Trimming removed 1 base at V and 3 bases at J, with 7 bases between. The germline CDR1 and CDR2 sequences are SGHNT and YYREEE (reference sequence). The CDR3 is 13 residues long. CDR3 bases: TGTGCCAGCAGCTTGCGGGAGCACTATGGCTACACCTTC. It codes for CASSLREHYGYTF.

This clone was detected only once. The chain uses TRBV28 and TRBJ2-3; TRBD1 matches at 10 bases. The CDR3 is made up of 19 amino acids. The germline V gene encodes CDR1 MDHEN and CDR2 SYDVKM. Trimming removed 6 bases from V and 2 bases from J; junction bases left unmatched: 17. The CDR3 spells CASSPPSPGTGDLTDTQYF. Written as DNA, the CDR3 is TGTGCCAGCAGCCCTCCCTCCCCCGGGACAGGGGACCTCACAGATACGCAGTATTTT.

The chain couples TRBV19 to TRBJ2-1; D is perhaps TRBD1 (6 bases). CDR1 is LNHDA and CDR2 is SQIVND in the germline V gene (reference sequence). The CDR3 runs to 15 residues. V dropped 5 bases and J dropped 6 bases, with 17 bases sitting between them. DNA of the CDR3: TGTGCCAGTAGTGTCAGGGGCCCTTTCTCCAATGAGCAGTTCTTC. It yields the protein CASSVRGPFSNEQFF.

This clone has only one observation. The chain carries TRBV5-4 and TRBJ2-7, with a tentative D call TRBD2 (5 bases). CDR1 is SGHNT and CDR2 is YYREEE in the germline V gene (reference sequence). CDR3 length equals 12 residues. Deletions cut 4 bases from V and 2 bases from J, with 7 bases between. This CDR3 is CASSLGTYEQYF. The CDR3 nucleotides read TGTGCCAGCAGCCTCGGGACCTACGAGCAGTACTTC.

This rearrangement joins TRBV15 to TRBJ1-1; no clear D. The germline CDR1 and CDR2 sequences are LNHNV and YYDKDF (reference sequence). Between the trimmed V and J ends, which lost 6 bases and 7 bases, there was a span of 15 bases. The CDR3 contains 13 residues. This CDR3 reads CATRPFDSNEAFF. The CDR3 region has the DNA TGTGCCACCAGACCCTTTGATAGTAATGAAGCTTTCTTT.

The chain joins TRBV4-1 to TRBJ1-4; 7 bases are shared with TRBD1. V shed 6 bases, J shed 8 bases, and the junction held 9 bases outside the gene matches. Germline loops: CDR1 MGHRA, CDR2 YSYEKL. This CDR3 comprises 14 residues. The CDR3: CASRPAGGDEKLFF. CDR3 coding DNA: TGCGCCAGCAGACCGGCAGGGGGTGACGAAAAACTGTTTTTT.

CDR3: CASSLSGYTDTQYF. DNA of the CDR3: TGTGCCAGCAGCCTTAGCGGGTACACAGATACGCAGTATTTT. This chain joins TRBV11-2 and TRBJ2-3; 7 positions agree with TRBD2. With V trimmed by 5 bases and J by 2 bases, 4 bases remained unmatched. The germline gives CDR1 SGHAT, CDR2 FQNNGV. This CDR3 comprises 14 residues.

This sequence joins TRBV9 and TRBJ1-1; D unresolved. CDR3 length: 13 amino acids. The V gene lost 3 bases and the J gene lost 2 bases, with 8 bases spanning the gap. The germline V gene encodes CDR1 SGDLS and CDR2 YYNGEE. CDR3: CASSEQSNTEAFF. In DNA, the CDR3 is TGTGCCAGCAGCGAACAGAGCAACACTGAAGCTTTCTTT.

The chain carries TRBV9 and TRBJ2-1; no definite D call. Trimming took 3 bases from V and 0 from J, leaving 10 bases between them. The germline V gene encodes CDR1 SGDLS and CDR2 YYNGEE. This CDR3 is built from 15 residues. The chain's CDR3 is CASSARWSSYNEQFF. CDR3 nucleotide sequence: TGTGCCAGCAGCGCCCGATGGAGCTCCTACAATGAGCAGTTCTTC.

J is TRBJ1-2 and V is TRBV4-3; 9 bases agree with TRBD1. Germline V gene data show CDR1 as LGHNA and CDR2 as YSLEER. J was trimmed by 4 bases and V by 1 base; bases with no gene match: 13. The CDR3 totals 18 residues. This CDR3 is CASSQATPGTGPSYGYTF. In nucleotides, the CDR3 is TGCGCCAGCAGCCAAGCCACCCCTGGGACAGGGCCTTCCTATGGCTACACCTTC.

V is TRBV29-1 and J is TRBJ1-1, with 8 bases identical to TRBD1. The CDR3 runs to 12 residues. V lost 7 bases, J lost 0 bases, and 1 base stayed unmatched. CDR1 and CDR2 from the germline V gene are SQVTM and ANQGSEA. The CDR3 loop reads CSADRVNTEAFF. CDR3 nucleotides: TGCAGCGCGGACAGGGTGAACACTGAAGCTTTCTTT. Supplemented by reference TRBV29-1 and TRBJ1-1, the full variable domain reads SAVISQKPSRDICQRGTSLTIQCQVDSQVTMMFWYRQQPGQSLTLIATANQGSEATYESGFVIDKFPISRPNLTFSTLTVSNMSPEDSSIYLCSADRVNTEAFFGQGTRLTVV.

To note about this clone: Other DNA sequences in the sample encode the same CDR3. The gene calls are TRBV18 and TRBJ1-2, with D perhaps TRBD1 (6 bases). Trimming stripped 3 bases from V and 3 bases from J, with 8 bases between. CDR1 KGHSH and CDR2 LQKENI come from the germline V gene. This CDR3 region has 13 residues. This chain's CDR3 is CASSPDRDYGYTF. CDR3 nucleotide sequence: TGTGCCAGCTCACCGGACAGAGACTATGGCTACACCTTC.

This clone was observed once. The chain links TRBV6-4 to TRBJ2-5; 9 bases align to TRBD2. Germline V CDR1 and CDR2: MRHNA, SNTAGT. The CDR3 consists of 17 residues. V was pared by 3 bases and J by 1 base, with 9 bases of the junction left unmatched. CDR3 coding DNA: TGTGCCAGCAGTGAGAGCGGGGGGCCACGCCGCCAAGAGACCCAGTACTTC. Protein product: CASSESGGPRRQETQYF.

The chain has TRBV7-9 and TRBJ1-1, with 8 bases fitting TRBD1. Losses at the gene ends were 5 bases for V and 0 bases for J; bases not matched to a gene: 5. Germline CDR1 SEHNR, CDR2 FQNEAQ (reference sequence). This CDR3 spans 15 amino acids. The CDR3 loop is CASSAPTGVNTEAFF. Written as DNA, the CDR3 is TGTGCCAGCAGCGCACCGACAGGGGTGAACACTGAAGCTTTCTTT.

The chain links TRBV30 to TRBJ2-6, with 9 bases lining up with TRBD2. The germline gives CDR1 GTSNPN, CDR2 SVGIG (reference sequence). There are 19 residues in the CDR3. The J segment lost 0 bases and the V segment lost 0 bases, leaving 9 bases of the junction unmatched. The CDR3: CAWSVRLSGGSSGANVLTF. CDR3 nucleotides: TGTGCCTGGAGTGTACGTCTTAGCGGGGGTAGCTCTGGGGCCAACGTCCTGACTTTC.